This T cell receptor beta chain was recovered during a study of identical twins. Findings of the study overall: Models underestimated TCR alpha sharing (out-of-frame) in monozygotic twins. Zero-insertion analyses could be partly confounded by invariant MAIT and iNKT cells. A cross-sectional statistical analysis, not follow-up of the same donors, supported the conclusions.

Worth noting for this clonotype: Antigen: not known. Possible read error: a much larger clone is one base away.

In TCRdb, the 5' RACE reads were re-called with MiXCR into one record per CDR3 protein. The repertoire holds roughly 570,000 distinct CDR3 sequences, with over 8.5% as singletons. The CDR3 has 13 amino acids. These data were also filed under a second study, of yellow fever vaccine responses in identical twins.

The V call is TRBV12-3 or TRBV12-4, the J call TRBJ1-2, with a weak D call TRBD1 (5 bases). The sequence was collected from a woman between 18 and 29 years old in good health. Sequenced: PBMCs. The CDR3 protein is CASSLGRIYVYTF. DNA of the CDR3: TGTGCCAGCAGTTTGGGACGGATTTATGTCTACACCTTC.